These T cell receptor beta chains were read from a single sample in a study of shared clonotypes between healthy human individuals. Produced via immunoSEQ multiplex PCR; TCRdb's table is partial and in-frame only. The table shows around 510,000 clones, with 90% to 97% occurring only once. The sample taken for sequencing was naive CD4+ T cells sorted from blood. Source of these receptors: a woman aged 25 to 39 in good health. Both conserved end residues are part of each CDR3. Fields, in order: J gene, V gene, CDR3 protein.

j_call: TRBJ1-1
v_call: TRBV5-6
cdr3_aa: CASSLVPLNTEAFF

j_call: TRBJ2-1
v_call: TRBV28
cdr3_aa: CASSSGGRSSYNEQFF

j_call: TRBJ2-5
v_call: TRBV19
cdr3_aa: CASKGSSLLAGKRETQYF

j_call: TRBJ1-3
v_call: TRBV2
cdr3_aa: CASRRDSNSGNTIYF

j_call: TRBJ2-3
v_call: TRBV18
cdr3_aa: CASSPSGQGGGADTQYF

j_call: TRBJ1-1
v_call: TRBV5-1
cdr3_aa: CASSLTGDTEAFF

j_call: TRBJ2-2
v_call: TRBV18
cdr3_aa: CASSPFISGNTGELFF

j_call: TRBJ2-1
v_call: TRBV11-3
cdr3_aa: CASSFSGVNNEQFF

j_call: TRBJ2-5
v_call: TRBV5-6
cdr3_aa: CASSATGVGTQYF

j_call: TRBJ2-2
v_call: TRBV7-3
cdr3_aa: CASSLSPGNTGELFF

j_call: TRBJ2-1
v_call: TRBV19
cdr3_aa: CASSIGDNEQFF

j_call: TRBJ1-1
v_call: TRBV29-1
cdr3_aa: CSVHSQGEDTEAFF

j_call: TRBJ1-1
v_call: TRBV27
cdr3_aa: CASSAGQSTEAFF

j_call: TRBJ2-3
v_call: TRBV7-8
cdr3_aa: CASSLDVIGGFQTDTQYF

j_call: TRBJ2-5
v_call: TRBV2
cdr3_aa: CASSVMETQYF

j_call: TRBJ2-7
v_call: TRBV5-1
cdr3_aa: CASSLVLGSEQYF

j_call: TRBJ2-3
v_call: TRBV4-1
cdr3_aa: CASSQAPASSTDTQYF

j_call: TRBJ2-1
v_call: TRBV2
cdr3_aa: CASSGARHSYNEQFF

j_call: TRBJ2-7
v_call: TRBV5-4
cdr3_aa: CASSSGTSGRRPLGRYEQYF

j_call: TRBJ1-1
v_call: TRBV29-1
cdr3_aa: CSVGGLWGPNTEAFF

j_call: TRBJ2-7
v_call: TRBV14
cdr3_aa: CASSHLAEQYF

j_call: TRBJ2-1
v_call: TRBV7-2
cdr3_aa: CASSFKRGYNEQFF

j_call: TRBJ2-7
v_call: TRBV21-1
cdr3_aa: CASSKHPNTSGSPTYEQYF

j_call: TRBJ2-1
v_call: TRBV11-2
cdr3_aa: CASSTGQDPSYNEQFF

j_call: TRBJ2-2
v_call: TRBV5-4
cdr3_aa: CASSLAHGSNTGELFF

j_call: TRBJ1-5
v_call: TRBV5-8
cdr3_aa: CASSKGDRVGNQPQHF

j_call: TRBJ2-7
v_call: TRBV7-2
cdr3_aa: CASSLTGVEQYF

j_call: TRBJ2-5
v_call: TRBV5-1
cdr3_aa: CASSLGGTYQETQYF

j_call: TRBJ1-5
v_call: TRBV23-1
cdr3_aa: CASSQWRDRGYQPQHF

j_call: TRBJ2-7
v_call: TRBV21-1
cdr3_aa: CASSKQGICTYEQYF

j_call: TRBJ2-5
v_call: TRBV7-2
cdr3_aa: CASSLSWAAKETQYF

j_call: TRBJ1-1
v_call: TRBV25-1
cdr3_aa: CASSEFGRTGNTEAFF

j_call: TRBJ1-5
v_call: TRBV6-5
cdr3_aa: CATSGGYQPQHF

j_call: TRBJ1-2
v_call: TRBV28
cdr3_aa: CASSSSPTGSRSGYTF

j_call: TRBJ1-4
v_call: TRBV5-1
cdr3_aa: CASSHLPTGPNEKLFF

j_call: TRBJ2-3
v_call: TRBV18
cdr3_aa: CASSPAADTQYF

j_call: TRBJ2-1
v_call: TRBV11-3
cdr3_aa: CASSLNSVGSYNEQFF

j_call: TRBJ2-7
v_call: TRBV7-9
cdr3_aa: CASSSIRVEQYF

j_call: TRBJ2-7
v_call: TRBV7-3
cdr3_aa: CASSLVPSGRGEQYF

j_call: TRBJ2-7
v_call: TRBV19
cdr3_aa: CASSPRGGGGRASYEQYF

j_call: TRBJ2-5
v_call: TRBV5-4
cdr3_aa: CASRGGGQETQYF

j_call: TRBJ2-7
v_call: TRBV6-5
cdr3_aa: CASSRGQGGNEQYF

j_call: TRBJ2-2
v_call: TRBV27
cdr3_aa: CASRGQNLGTGELFF

j_call: TRBJ1-1
v_call: TRBV29-1
cdr3_aa: CSVGGPESLNTEAFF

j_call: TRBJ2-5
v_call: TRBV6-1
cdr3_aa: CASRGEGETQYF